What follows describes a single TCR beta chain. What it binds is unknown. The sample belongs to a study of OX40 agonist ivuxolimab in advanced cancers. Study-level points and caveats: Antigen specificity of clonally expanded peripheral T cells was not established.

The V gene's germline CDR1 is SGHTA and CDR2 FQGNSA. The CDR3 is 12 residues long. Trimming pared 1 base from V and 8 bases from J, leaving 8 bases between. Produced via immunoSEQ multiplex PCR; TCRdb's table is partial and in-frame only. The data hold 65,000 or so clones, with 80% to 90% observed a single time. This specimen consisted of CD4+ or CD8+ T cells sorted from blood, obtained in a trial of the OX40 agonist ivuxolimab. This TCR derives from an adult with an advanced solid tumor such as melanoma, head and neck, liver or kidney cancer. The chain carries TRBV7-2 and TRBJ1-2, with D perhaps matching TRBD1 (6 bases). CDR3 loop: CASSLDRVGYTF. The DNA for the CDR3 is TGTGCCAGCAGCTTAGACAGGGTCGGCTACACCTTC.